Each of the 15 T cell receptor beta chains below was sequenced from the same sample in a study of cytomegalovirus exposure and HLA in healthy donors. PCR involved 60 Vbeta and 13 Jbeta primers. TCRdb's table, derived via immunoSEQ multiplex PCR, lists solely in-frame clones and lacks some. This sample has some 120,000 clones, with over 8.5% found just once. The sequenced material came from PBMCs. Receptor source: a woman aged 40 to 55 in good health and CMV-seropositive.

This clone showed up just a few times. The genes are TRBV6-1 and TRBJ2-5; 9 positions match TRBD1. V was pared by 6 bases and J by 1 base, with 6 bases of the junction left unmatched. Germline V gives CDR1 MNHNS, CDR2 SASEGT. The CDR3 sequence is 15 residues long. The CDR3 DNA reads as TGTGCCAGCAGGCCGGGACAGGGCTTCCAAGAGACCCAGTACTTC. It encodes CASRPGQGFQETQYF.

The chain carries TRBV14 and TRBJ2-7, with a possible D match to TRBD2 (6 bases). The CDR3 sequence is 14 residues long. Germline V gene sequence: CDR1 SGHDN, CDR2 FVKESK. The V and J ends lost 4 bases and 5 bases respectively, with 15 bases between them. CDR3 sequence (DNA): TGTGCCAGCAGCCGCCTCGGGAGACGGGACGAGCAGTACTTC. Translated: CASSRLGRRDEQYF.

This clone was seen repeatedly, ten times or more. V usage is TRBV2 and J usage is TRBJ1-1; D not certain. Germline assignment: CDR1 SNHLY and CDR2 FYNNEI. The length of the CDR3 is 15 residues. V was clipped by 5 bases and J by 0 bases, with 13 bases between them. In DNA form, the CDR3 reads TGTGCCAGCAGTTATGGAATCGGGATGAACACTGAAGCTTTCTTT. Residues: CASSYGIGMNTEAFF. Based on the CDR3 plus reference TRBV2 and TRBJ1-1, the full variable domain is EPEVTQTPSHQVTQMGQEVILRCVPISNHLYFYWYRQILGQKVEFLVSFYNNEISEKSEIFDDQFSVERPDGSNFTLKIRSTKLEDSAMYFCASSYGIGMNTEAFFGQGTRLTVV.

This clone appeared a few times. This chain uses TRBV6-5 with TRBJ1-2, with D possibly being TRBD1 (6 bases). V was trimmed by 2 bases and J by 1 base, leaving 11 bases between them. Per the germline V gene, CDR1 is MNHEY and CDR2 is SVGAGI. The CDR3 has 15 residues. CDR3 in DNA: TGTGCCAGCAGTTACGGGGGCTCGGGTAACTATGGCTACACCTTC. Its protein product is CASSYGGSGNYGYTF.

This clone was seen at least ten times. CDR3 coding DNA: TGTGCCTGGGACGACCAGGGTGACACTCGATGGAACACTGAAGCTTTCTTT. Residues: CAWDDQGDTRWNTEAFF. This sequence joins TRBV30 and TRBJ1-1; tentatively, D is TRBD1 (5 bases). Germline CDR1 reads GTSNPN; CDR2 reads SVGIG (reference sequence). Trimming pared 5 bases from V and 1 base from J, leaving 23 bases between. The CDR3 runs 17 residues.

V and J are TRBV4-1 and TRBJ1-3, with TRBD1 as a possible D gene (5 bases). V gave up 4 bases and J gave up 0 bases, with 13 bases separating them. Germline V CDR1 and CDR2: MGHRA, YSYEKL. The CDR3 has 16 amino acids. The CDR3 sequence is CASSRGGGSSGNTIYF. The CDR3, as DNA: TGCGCCAGCAGCCGGGGCGGGGGAAGCTCTGGAAACACCATATATTTT.

This chain connects TRBV10-3 to TRBJ1-4, with 7 nucleotides matching TRBD1. Trimming took 2 bases from V and 5 from J; bases not matched to a gene: 5. The CDR3 covers 15 residues. The germline V gene has CDR1 ENHRY and CDR2 SYGVKD. The CDR3 DNA sequence: TGTGCCATCAGTGAGACGGGACAGAACAATGAAAAACTGTTTTTT. This gives the protein CAISETGQNNEKLFF.

This clone was seen more than once but under ten times. V and J are TRBV5-1 and TRBJ2-7, with 9 bases that match TRBD2. This CDR3 region has 15 residues. The V gene end was trimmed by 0 bases and the J gene end by 5 bases; junction bases not matched to a gene: 6. Per the germline V gene, CDR1 is SGHRS and CDR2 is YFSETQ. CDR3 region: CASSLARASGDEQYF. Written as DNA, the CDR3 is TGCGCCAGCAGCTTGGCCAGGGCTAGCGGGGACGAGCAGTACTTC.

This clone was recorded a few times. V is TRBV2 and J is TRBJ2-7, with 8 bases fitting TRBD1. V was pared by 8 bases and J by 5 bases, with 8 bases of the junction left unmatched. CDR1 SNHLY and CDR2 FYNNEI come from the germline V gene. The CDR3 length is 13 residues. CDR3 sequence reads: CASAYGTGDEQYF. CDR3 nucleotide sequence: TGTGCCAGCGCTTACGGGACAGGCGACGAGCAGTACTTC.

The genes are TRBV7-9 and TRBJ2-4, with 7 bases matching TRBD1. CDR1 SEHNR and CDR2 FQNEAQ come from the germline V gene (reference sequence). The J segment lost 5 bases and the V segment lost 3 bases, leaving 10 bases of the junction unmatched. The CDR3 is made up of 16 amino acids. CDR3 protein: CASSLRGDREENIQYF. CDR3 nucleotide sequence: TGTGCCAGCAGCTTGCGAGGGGACAGAGAGGAAAACATTCAGTACTTC.

V is TRBV27 and J is TRBJ2-1, with 10 bases lining up with TRBD2. V was clipped by 2 bases and J by 0 bases; unmatched bases: 13. There are 20 residues in the CDR3. Germline V gene data show CDR1 as MNHEY and CDR2 as SMNVEV (reference sequence). CDR3 sequence: CASSLRWIAGGYSSYNEQFF. In DNA form, the CDR3 reads TGTGCCAGCAGTTTACGGTGGATAGCGGGGGGTTACAGCTCCTACAATGAGCAGTTCTTC.

This clone came up a few times. The V gene is TRBV28, the J gene TRBJ1-1; D unresolved. Between the trimmed V and J ends, which lost 3 bases and 0 bases, there was a span of 8 bases. The germline gives CDR1 MDHEN, CDR2 SYDVKM. The CDR3 runs to 14 residues. This CDR3 is CASSLANMNTEAFF. The DNA for the CDR3 is TGTGCCAGCAGTTTGGCCAACATGAACACTGAAGCTTTCTTT.

This clone was found many times. The V and J genes are TRBV12-5 and TRBJ1-1, with D unclear. The CDR3 is made up of 15 amino acids. The germline V and J ends were trimmed by 1 base and 1 base, with 10 bases remaining between them. Per germline, CDR1 LGHNT and CDR2 FRNRAP. This CDR3 reads CASGLGGDQNTEAFF. The CDR3 DNA follows: TGTGCTAGTGGTTTGGGAGGAGACCAGAACACTGAAGCTTTCTTT.

The genes are TRBV28 and TRBJ2-1, with 8 bases aligning to TRBD2. The J segment lost 0 bases and the V segment lost 7 bases, leaving 11 bases of the junction unmatched. From germline, CDR1 is MDHEN and CDR2 SYDVKM. The CDR3 is 17 amino acids. CDR3 in amino acids: CASTGAGDLSSYNEQFF. The CDR3 nucleotides are TGTGCCAGCACGGGAGCGGGGGACCTAAGCTCCTACAATGAGCAGTTCTTC.

This rearrangement joins TRBV6-1 to TRBJ1-1, with D possibly being TRBD1 (6 bases). The CDR3 spans 12 residues. V was cut by 10 bases and J by 4 bases, with 13 bases left in between. Germline loops: CDR1 MNHNS, CDR2 SASEGT. This CDR3 is CATTGGGTEAFF. The CDR3 nucleotides read TGTGCCACCACGGGGGGCGGCACTGAAGCTTTCTTT.